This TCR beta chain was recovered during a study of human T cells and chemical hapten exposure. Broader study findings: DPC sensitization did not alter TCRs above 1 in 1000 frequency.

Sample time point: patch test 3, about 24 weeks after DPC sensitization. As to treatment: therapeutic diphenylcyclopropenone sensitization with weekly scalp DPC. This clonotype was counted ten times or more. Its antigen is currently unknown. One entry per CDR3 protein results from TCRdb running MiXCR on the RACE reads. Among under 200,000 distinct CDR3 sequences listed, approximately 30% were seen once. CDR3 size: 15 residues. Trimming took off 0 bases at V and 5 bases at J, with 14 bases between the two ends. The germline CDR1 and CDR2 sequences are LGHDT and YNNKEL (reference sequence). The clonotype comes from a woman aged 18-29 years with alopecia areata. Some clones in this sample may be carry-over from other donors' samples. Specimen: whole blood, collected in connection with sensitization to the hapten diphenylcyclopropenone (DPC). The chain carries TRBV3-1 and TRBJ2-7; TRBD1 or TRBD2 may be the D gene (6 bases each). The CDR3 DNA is TGTGCCAGCAGCCAAGAGTGGGGGGCCCCGGACGAGCAGTACTTC. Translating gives CASSQEWGAPDEQYF.